One and the same sample provided the 26 T cell receptor beta chains below, sequenced in a study of vaccination effects on CD4 cells after COVID-19. Following 10 days of culture, CD4+ T cells were isolated. Two-dose vaccination with either BNT162b2 or mRNA-1273 was given to the participants. This table comes from immunoSEQ multiplex PCR, and its TCRdb copy is limited to in-frame clones, with some not included. This repertoire shows approximately 74,000 clones, around 70% found once; its top ten account for about 2%. Which antigens these TCRs recognize remains unknown. Sample: CD4+ T cells from PBMCs cultured without peptide, taken after COVID-19 vaccination. The receptors derive from a human donor who received a COVID-19 vaccine.

This clone was found a few times. The rearrangement links TRBV3-1 (or the pseudogene TRBV3-2) to TRBJ1-6; D call uncertain. Per germline, CDR1 LGHDT and CDR2 YNNKEL (reference sequence). CDR3 size: 14 residues. Trimming shortened V by 0 bases and J by 9 bases, and 9 bases separated the two germline ends. The CDR3 sequence: CASSQDILFSPLHF. Written as DNA, the CDR3 is TGTGCCAGCAGCCAAGATATCTTATTTTCACCCCTCCACTTT.

Only a few counts were recorded for this clone. The chain employs TRBV6-2 or TRBV6-3 and TRBJ2-5; 9 nucleotides align to TRBD2. The CDR3 contains 15 residues. Germline values: CDR1 MNHEY, CDR2 SVGEGT. Trimming took 5 bases from V and 2 from J; bases not matched to a gene: 6. CDR3 amino acids: CASSKQRGAQETQYF. The CDR3 DNA is TGTGCCAGCAGTAAACAGCGGGGGGCTCAAGAGACCCAGTACTTC.

This clone was picked up a small number of times. The chain combines TRBV2 with TRBJ2-2, with D tentatively TRBD1 (5 bases). The germline gives CDR1 SNHLY, CDR2 FYNNEI. The CDR3 spans 16 residues. V was pared by 3 bases and J by 3 bases, with 14 bases between. The CDR3 spells CASSDRGARDTGELFF. CDR3 coding DNA: TGTGCCAGCAGTGACCGTGGGGCGAGAGACACCGGGGAGCTGTTTTTT.

This chain connects TRBV2 to TRBJ2-2; D is possibly TRBD2 (6 bases). The CDR3 length is 15 residues. V lost 6 bases and J lost 1, with 12 bases in between. Germline CDR1 SNHLY, CDR2 FYNNEI. CDR3 sequence: CASRQRALNTGELFF. The CDR3 DNA reads TGTGCCAGCAGGCAGCGGGCGTTGAACACCGGGGAGCTGTTTTTT.

This chain connects TRBV5-1 to TRBJ2-1; TRBD2 is a possible D gene (6 bases). The CDR3 has 15 amino acids. CDR1 is SGHRS and CDR2 is YFSETQ in the germline V gene. V was trimmed by 4 bases and J by 2 bases, leaving 13 bases between them. Here the CDR3 DNA reads TGCGCCAGCAGCCGCGACGGGGAGGCCTACAATGAGCAGTTCTTC. It specifies CASSRDGEAYNEQFF.

This rearrangement joins TRBV7-2 to TRBJ1-2; 8 bases line up with TRBD1. The J segment lost 1 base and the V segment lost 5 bases, leaving 6 bases of the junction unmatched. CDR1 and CDR2 from the germline V gene are SGHTA and FQGNSA. The CDR3 loop spans 15 amino acids. In DNA form, the CDR3 reads TGTGCCAGCAGCCCAGGGACAGGTTATAACTATGGCTACACCTTC. It specifies CASSPGTGYNYGYTF.

This clone is a singleton in its sample. J is TRBJ1-5 and V is TRBV19, with TRBD1 as a possible D gene (5 bases). Trimming stripped 5 bases from V and 6 bases from J, with 23 bases between. The CDR3 runs 17 residues. From germline, CDR1 is LNHDA and CDR2 SQIVND (reference sequence). The CDR3 DNA reads as TGTGCCAGTAGTGACTATGTAGGGAGGGGAGTTAGTCAGCCCCAGCATTTT. Residues: CASSDYVGRGVSQPQHF.

The chain combines TRBV5-1 with TRBJ2-2, with D unclear. This CDR3 spans 16 amino acids. V lost 1 base and J lost 0, with 10 bases in between. Germline CDR1 and CDR2: SGHRS and YFSETQ. The CDR3: CASSLSLVPNTGELFF. The CDR3 DNA is TGCGCCAGCAGCTTGTCCCTCGTTCCGAACACCGGGGAGCTGTTTTTT.

The chain uses TRBV29-1 and TRBJ1-3; no definite D call. Germline V CDR1 and CDR2: SQVTM, ANQGSEA. The length of the CDR3 is 15 residues. The V and J ends lost 4 bases and 0 bases respectively, with 13 bases between them. The CDR3 coding sequence is TGCAGCGTTGGTCGCCGGACCCCCTCTGGAAACACCATATATTTT. As protein: CSVGRRTPSGNTIYF.

The CDR3 here is CASRTTSGGRSEQFF. The CDR3 DNA follows: TGTGCCAGCAGAACTACTAGCGGGGGCCGGTCCGAGCAGTTCTTC. The rearrangement uses TRBV6-4 and TRBJ2-1; TRBD2 agrees at 11 bases. Germline-derived CDR1 and CDR2 are MRHNA and SNTAGT. This CDR3 region has 15 residues. V shed 6 bases, J shed 10 bases, and the junction held 11 bases outside the gene matches.

V is TRBV19 and J is TRBJ1-1, with D perhaps TRBD1 (5 bases). Per the germline V gene, CDR1 is LNHDA and CDR2 is SQIVND (reference sequence). Trimming took 8 bases from V and 0 from J, leaving 16 bases between them. The CDR3 has 15 amino acids. CDR3 in amino acids: CASLPSGPMNTEAFF. The DNA of the CDR3 is TGTGCCAGTCTACCCTCAGGGCCGATGAACACTGAAGCTTTCTTT.

The table lists this clone with a few counts. The chain couples TRBV24-1 to TRBJ1-5, with 9 bases matching TRBD1. V shed 9 bases and J 8 bases; nucleotides not matched to a gene: 7. The germline V gene encodes CDR1 KGHDR and CDR2 SFDVKD. The CDR3 length is 13 residues. The DNA for the CDR3 is TGTGCCACCTCGGACAGGGGTAGGGAGCCCCAGCATTTT. Protein product: CATSDRGREPQHF.

V gene TRBV2 combines with J gene TRBJ1-2, with 9 bases identical to TRBD1. The CDR3 extends over 14 amino acids. The germline CDR1 and CDR2 sequences are SNHLY and FYNNEI. Trimming cost V 8 bases and J 3 bases; bases outside gene matches: 7. CDR3 DNA: TGTGCCAGCCTCCCCACAGGGGGCGACTATGGCTACACCTTC. As protein: CASLPTGGDYGYTF.

V is TRBV25-1 and J is TRBJ1-4; possible D gene TRBD1, 5 bases. This CDR3 has 12 amino acids. In germline, CDR1 is MGHDK, CDR2 SYGVNS. Between the trimmed V and J ends, which lost 5 bases and 7 bases, there was a span of 8 bases. The DNA for the CDR3 is TGTGCCAGCAGTTGGGGGGGTGAAAAACTGTTTTTT. It encodes CASSWGGEKLFF.

J is TRBJ1-2 and V is TRBV18; D uncertain. The CDR3 totals 13 residues. Trimming left V 2 bases short and J 4 bases short, with 8 bases between. Germline CDR1 and CDR2: KGHSH and LQKENI. CDR3 coding DNA: TGTGCCAGCTCACCAGGCGTCGCCTATGGCTACACCTTC. Amino acids: CASSPGVAYGYTF.

This chain links TRBV4-1 with TRBJ1-2, with TRBD1 as a possible D gene (5 bases). Trimming removed 2 bases at V and 2 bases at J, with 12 bases between. Looked up from germline, CDR1 is MGHRA and CDR2 is YSYEKL. CDR3 length: 15 residues. The CDR3 sequence is CASSQTEGFNYGYTF. In nucleotides, the CDR3 is TGCGCCAGCAGCCAAACCGAGGGGTTCAACTATGGCTACACCTTC.

The V and J genes are TRBV6-6 and TRBJ1-1; D is ambiguous. Germline V gene sequence: CDR1 MNHNY, CDR2 SVGAGI (reference sequence). Between the trimmed V and J ends, which lost 6 bases and 0 bases, there was a span of 8 bases. The CDR3 length is 13 residues. CDR3 nucleotide sequence: TGTGCCAGCAGCCCGAGGATGAACACTGAAGCTTTCTTT. This codes for CASSPRMNTEAFF.

In its sample, this clone was seen once. The chain joins TRBV9 to TRBJ2-6; a weak D match, TRBD1 (6 bases). From germline, CDR1 is SGDLS and CDR2 YYNGEE. The CDR3 totals 17 residues. The V and J ends lost 4 bases and 2 bases respectively, with 16 bases between them. The CDR3, as DNA: TGTGCCAGCAGCACCCGGGACAACCCCCCTGGGGCCAACGTCCTGACTTTC. Amino acids: CASSTRDNPPGANVLTF. Based on the CDR3 plus reference TRBV9 and TRBJ2-6, the full variable domain is DSGVTQTPKHLITATGQRVTLRCSPRSGDLSVYWYQQSLDQGLQFLIQYYNGEERAKGNILERFSAQQFPDLHSELNLSSLELGDSALYFCASSTRDNPPGANVLTFGAGSRLTVL.

The chain employs TRBV29-1 and TRBJ2-3; 8 bases line up with TRBD1. The germline V gene has CDR1 SQVTM and CDR2 ANQGSEA. V was clipped by 7 bases and J by 2 bases; unmatched bases: 5. The CDR3 length is 13 residues. CDR3 DNA sequence: TGCAGCGCTAGGACAGGGACCACAGATACGCAGTATTTT. Its protein product is CSARTGTTDTQYF.

The chain links TRBV6-1 to TRBJ1-1; D remains ambiguous. Germline loops: CDR1 MNHNS, CDR2 SASEGT. This CDR3 has 16 amino acids. V was shortened by 3 bases and J by 4 bases, with 18 bases between the two germline ends. The CDR3 DNA sequence: TGTGCCAGCAGTGAGCTTCCAGAGGTGTTCCGCACTGAAGCTTTCTTT. Its translation: CASSELPEVFRTEAFF.

This clone occurred once. V is TRBV7-2 and J is TRBJ2-7; D is ambiguous. This CDR3 comprises 15 residues. The ends were cut back, 3 bases at V and 8 bases at J, with 20 bases in the middle. Looked up from germline, CDR1 is SGHTA and CDR2 is FQGNSA. The CDR3 reads CASSFLGQPGDKQYV. CDR3 bases: TGTGCCAGCAGCTTCCTGGGTCAGCCTGGGGATAAGCAGTACGTC.

The chain combines TRBV7-9 with TRBJ2-1; 8 bases agree with TRBD2. Trimming took 5 bases from V and 7 from J; bases not matched to a gene: 10. The CDR3 spans 15 residues. Looked up from germline, CDR1 is SEHNR and CDR2 is FQNEAQ (reference sequence). CDR3 region: CASSLSAGVGNEQFF. CDR3 nucleotide sequence: TGTGCCAGCAGCCTCTCAGCGGGGGTAGGGAATGAGCAGTTCTTC.

The rearrangement joins TRBV9 to TRBJ1-5; no clear D gene. Germline V gene lookup returns CDR1 SGDLS and CDR2 YYNGEE. Trimming pared 3 bases from V and 6 bases from J, leaving 10 bases between. The CDR3 has 13 amino acids. The CDR3, as DNA: TGTGCCAGCAGCGCGGACTTACGTCAGCCCCAGCATTTT. It encodes CASSADLRQPQHF.

This chain uses TRBV3-1 (or the pseudogene TRBV3-2) with TRBJ1-3, with 7 bases lining up with TRBD1. CDR1 LGHDT and CDR2 YNNKEL come from the germline V gene (reference sequence). Trimming removed 4 bases from V and 4 bases from J; junction bases left unmatched: 4. The CDR3 extends over 14 amino acids. CDR3 nucleotide sequence: TGTGCCAGCAGCCTACAGGGGTACGGAAACACCATATATTTT. Its translation is CASSLQGYGNTIYF.

Only one count was recorded for this clone. The DNA of the CDR3 is TGTGCCAGCAGCTCGCGCGGAAGGGGGATTCAAGAGACCCAGTACTTC. It is translated as CASSSRGRGIQETQYF. The genes are TRBV7-3 and TRBJ2-5, with D possibly TRBD1 on 6 matching bases. Per germline, CDR1 SGHTA and CDR2 FQGTGA. CDR3 length equals 16 residues. The V gene lost 4 bases and the J gene lost 2 bases, with 17 bases spanning the gap.

This chain uses TRBV4-1 with TRBJ2-3; D may match TRBD1 or TRBD2 (6 bases each). Germline CDR1 is MGHRA and CDR2 is YSYEKL. Trimming left V 4 bases short and J 3 bases short, with 14 bases between. The CDR3 spans 15 residues. CDR3 DNA: TGCGCCAGCAGCCGGCCCGGGGGCTTGACAGATACGCAGTATTTT. It codes for CASSRPGGLTDTQYF.